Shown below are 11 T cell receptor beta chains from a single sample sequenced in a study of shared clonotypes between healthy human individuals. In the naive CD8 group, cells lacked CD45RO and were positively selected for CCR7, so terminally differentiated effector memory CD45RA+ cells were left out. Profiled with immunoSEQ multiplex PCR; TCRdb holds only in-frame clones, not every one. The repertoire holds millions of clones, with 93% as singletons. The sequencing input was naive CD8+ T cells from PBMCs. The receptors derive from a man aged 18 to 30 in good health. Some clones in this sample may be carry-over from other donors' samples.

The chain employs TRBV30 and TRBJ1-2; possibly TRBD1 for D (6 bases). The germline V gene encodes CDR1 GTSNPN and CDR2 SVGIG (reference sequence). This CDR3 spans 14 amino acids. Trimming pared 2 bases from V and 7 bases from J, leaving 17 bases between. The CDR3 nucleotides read TGTGCCTGGAGTTTGGGCAGGGGTGGAAGTGGCTACACCTTC. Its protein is CAWSLGRGGSGYTF.

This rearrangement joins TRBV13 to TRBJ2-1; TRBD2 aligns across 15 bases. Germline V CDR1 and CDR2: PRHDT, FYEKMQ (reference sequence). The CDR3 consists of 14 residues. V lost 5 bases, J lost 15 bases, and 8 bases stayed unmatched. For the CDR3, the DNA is TGTGCCAGCAGCCCAGGACTAGCGGGAGGGGAGGGGTTCTTC. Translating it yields CASSPGLAGGEGFF.

CDR3 DNA: TGTGCCAGCAGTGCTTGGGGGAAAGCTGAAGCTTTCTTT. Translation gives CASSAWGKAEAFF. V is TRBV6-5 and J is TRBJ1-1; D may be TRBD1 (5 bases). The CDR3 length is 13 residues. Trimming removed 5 bases from V and 6 bases from J, with 13 bases in between. Germline V lookup: CDR1 MNHEY, CDR2 SVGAGI.

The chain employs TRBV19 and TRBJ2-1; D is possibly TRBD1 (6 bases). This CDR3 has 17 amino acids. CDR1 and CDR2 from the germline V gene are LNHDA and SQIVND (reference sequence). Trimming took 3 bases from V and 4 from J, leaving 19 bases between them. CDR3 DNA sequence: TGTGCCAGTAGTATGGCAGGAAGGCAGGGGTTATACAATGAGCAGTTCTTC. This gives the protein CASSMAGRQGLYNEQFF.

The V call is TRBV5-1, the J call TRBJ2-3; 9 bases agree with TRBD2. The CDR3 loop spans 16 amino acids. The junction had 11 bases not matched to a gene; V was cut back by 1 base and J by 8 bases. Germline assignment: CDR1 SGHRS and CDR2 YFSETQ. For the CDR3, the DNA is TGCGCCAGCAGCTTGCGGCAGGGGACTAGCCTGGGTACGCAGTATTTT. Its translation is CASSLRQGTSLGTQYF.

The CDR3, as DNA: TGTGCCAGCAGTTATCTGGGACTAGCGGGATCCGGCGAGCAGTACTTC. It encodes CASSYLGLAGSGEQYF. The chain combines TRBV6-5 with TRBJ2-7, with 13 nucleotides matching TRBD2. The CDR3 runs 16 residues. Germline CDR1 reads MNHEY; CDR2 reads SVGAGI. Trimming removed 3 bases from V and 6 bases from J; junction bases left unmatched: 8.

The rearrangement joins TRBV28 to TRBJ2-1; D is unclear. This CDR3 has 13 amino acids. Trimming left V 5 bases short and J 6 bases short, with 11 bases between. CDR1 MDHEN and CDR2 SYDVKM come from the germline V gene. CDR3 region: CASSPSAGNEQFF. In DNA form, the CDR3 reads TGTGCCAGCAGTCCTTCGGCCGGCAATGAGCAGTTCTTC.

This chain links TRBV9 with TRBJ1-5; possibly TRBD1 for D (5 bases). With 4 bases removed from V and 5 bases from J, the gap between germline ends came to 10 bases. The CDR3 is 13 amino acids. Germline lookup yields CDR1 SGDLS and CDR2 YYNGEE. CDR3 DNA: TGTGCCAGCAGCCGAGGGGAAGATCAGCCCCAGCATTTT. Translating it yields CASSRGEDQPQHF. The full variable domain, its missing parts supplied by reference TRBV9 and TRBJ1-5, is DSGVTQTPKHLITATGQRVTLRCSPRSGDLSVYWYQQSLDQGLQFLIQYYNGEERAKGNILERFSAQQFPDLHSELNLSSLELGDSALYFCASSRGEDQPQHFGDGTRLSIL.

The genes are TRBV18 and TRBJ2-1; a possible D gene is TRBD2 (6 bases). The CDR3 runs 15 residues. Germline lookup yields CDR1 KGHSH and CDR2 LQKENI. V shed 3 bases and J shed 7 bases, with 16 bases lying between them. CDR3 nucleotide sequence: TGTGCCAGCTCACCGAGTTCGGGAGCGCTAAATGAGCAGTTCTTC. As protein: CASSPSSGALNEQFF.

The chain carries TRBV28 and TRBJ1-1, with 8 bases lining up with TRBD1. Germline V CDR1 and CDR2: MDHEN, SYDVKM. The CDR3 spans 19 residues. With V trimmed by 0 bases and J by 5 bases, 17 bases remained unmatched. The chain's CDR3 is CASSLWFGGQGAVGTEAFF. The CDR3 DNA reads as TGTGCCAGCAGTTTATGGTTCGGGGGTCAGGGGGCGGTTGGGACTGAAGCTTTCTTT.

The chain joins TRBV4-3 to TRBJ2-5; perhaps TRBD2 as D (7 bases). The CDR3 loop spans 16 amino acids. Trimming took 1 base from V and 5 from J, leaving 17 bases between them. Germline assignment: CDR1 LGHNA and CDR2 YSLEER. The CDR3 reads CASSQGLGGRGETQYF. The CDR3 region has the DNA TGCGCCAGCAGCCAAGGCCTGGGGGGGCGCGGGGAGACCCAGTACTTC.